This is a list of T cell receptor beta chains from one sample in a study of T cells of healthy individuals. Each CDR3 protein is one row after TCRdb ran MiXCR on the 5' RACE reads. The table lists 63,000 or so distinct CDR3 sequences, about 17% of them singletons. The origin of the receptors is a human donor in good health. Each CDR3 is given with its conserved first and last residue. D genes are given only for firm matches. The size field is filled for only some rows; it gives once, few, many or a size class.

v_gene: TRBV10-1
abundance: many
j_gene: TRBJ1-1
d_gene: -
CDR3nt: TGCGCCAGCACCTCCAGTGTGAACACTGAAGCTTTCTTT
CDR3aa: CASTSSVNTEAFF

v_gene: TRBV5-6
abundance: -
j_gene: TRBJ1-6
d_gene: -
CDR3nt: TGTGCCAGCAGCTTGCCAGGACCAGTCGAAAATTCACCCCTCCACTTT
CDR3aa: CASSLPGPVENSPLHF

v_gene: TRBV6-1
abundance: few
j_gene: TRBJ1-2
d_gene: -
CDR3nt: TGTGCCAGCAGTGACCACCCCGAGTCGGGCTACACCTTC
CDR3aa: CASSDHPESGYTF

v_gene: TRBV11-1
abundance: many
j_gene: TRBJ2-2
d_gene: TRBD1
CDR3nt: TGTGCCAGCAGCTTGCGACAGGGTAGCACCGGGGAGCTGTTTTTT
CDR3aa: CASSLRQGSTGELFF

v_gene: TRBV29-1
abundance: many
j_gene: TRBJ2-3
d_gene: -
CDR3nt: TGCAGCGCCATCGTGACCATTTCGACAGATACGCAGTATTTT
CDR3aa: CSAIVTISTDTQYF

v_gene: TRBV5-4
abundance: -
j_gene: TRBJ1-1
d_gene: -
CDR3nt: TGTGCCAGCAGCTATGAAGGGGGAGGCACTGAAGCTTTCTTT
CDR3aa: CASSYEGGGTEAFF

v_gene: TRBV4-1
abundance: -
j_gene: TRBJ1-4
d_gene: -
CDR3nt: TGCGCCAGCAGCCAAGGAAGTACAGGGTTATTGGTAAAACTGTTTTTT
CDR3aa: CASSQGSTGLLVKLFF

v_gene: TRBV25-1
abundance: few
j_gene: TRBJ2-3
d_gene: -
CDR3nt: TGTGCCAGCAGATCAGGGAGCACAGATACGCAGTATTTT
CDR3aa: CASRSGSTDTQYF

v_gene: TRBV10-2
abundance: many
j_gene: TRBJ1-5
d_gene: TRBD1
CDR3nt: TGCGCCAGCACAGGGACAGTTAGCAATCAGCCCCAGCATTTT
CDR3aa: CASTGTVSNQPQHF

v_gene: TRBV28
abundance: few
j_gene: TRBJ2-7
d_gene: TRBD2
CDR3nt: TGTGCCAGCAGCCCAACCGGACTAGCGGGTTACGAGCAGTACTTC
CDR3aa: CASSPTGLAGYEQYF

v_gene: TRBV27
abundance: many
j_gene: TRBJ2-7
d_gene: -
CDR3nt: TGTGCCAGCAGTCCCCGGACTAAGGCGTGGGAGCAGTACTTC
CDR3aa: CASSPRTKAWEQYF

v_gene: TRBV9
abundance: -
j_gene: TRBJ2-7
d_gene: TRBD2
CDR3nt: TGTGCCAGCAGCGTCCAAGCGGGGGCTCGCGAGCAGTACTTC
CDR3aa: CASSVQAGAREQYF

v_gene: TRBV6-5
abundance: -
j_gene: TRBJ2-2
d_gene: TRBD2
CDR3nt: TGTGCCAGCAGTTACGTGGGGGGGTCCGGGGAGCTGTTTTTT
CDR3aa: CASSYVGGSGELFF

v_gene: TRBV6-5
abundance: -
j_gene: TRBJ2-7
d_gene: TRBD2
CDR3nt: TGTGCCAGCAGGACTGTACTAGCGGACCTCTACGAGCAGTACTTC
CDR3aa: CASRTVLADLYEQYF

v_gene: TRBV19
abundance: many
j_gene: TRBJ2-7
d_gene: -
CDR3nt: TGTGCCAGTAGTATTTTCCTGTGGGGCGTATACGAGCAGTACTTC
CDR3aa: CASSIFLWGVYEQYF

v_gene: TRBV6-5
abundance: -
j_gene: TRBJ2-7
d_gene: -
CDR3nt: TGTGCCAGCAGCCCCAGGGCCTATCGGGCCTACGAGCAGTACTTC
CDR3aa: CASSPRAYRAYEQYF

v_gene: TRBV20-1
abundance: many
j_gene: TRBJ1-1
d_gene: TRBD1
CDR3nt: TGCAGTGCTCTCGAGGGGGCGAGGACTGAAGCTTTCTTT
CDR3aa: CSALEGARTEAFF

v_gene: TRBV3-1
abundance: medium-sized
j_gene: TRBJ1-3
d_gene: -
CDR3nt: TGTGCCAGCAGCCACGATAGAGAGAACACCATATATTTT
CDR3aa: CASSHDRENTIYF

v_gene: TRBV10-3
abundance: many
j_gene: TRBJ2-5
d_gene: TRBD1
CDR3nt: TGTGCCATCAGGTCACAGGGGGAGACCCAGTACTTC
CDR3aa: CAIRSQGETQYF

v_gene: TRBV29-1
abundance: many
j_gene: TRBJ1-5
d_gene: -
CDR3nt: TGCAGCGTTGATGAAGGGGCGAATCAGCCCCAGCATTTT
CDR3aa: CSVDEGANQPQHF

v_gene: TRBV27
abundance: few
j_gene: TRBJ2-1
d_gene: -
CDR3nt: TGTGCCAGCAGTTCCCCAGGGTGGTCAGAGGACAATGAGCAGTTCTTC
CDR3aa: CASSSPGWSEDNEQFF

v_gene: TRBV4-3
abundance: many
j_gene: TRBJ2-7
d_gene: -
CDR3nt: TGCGCCAGCAGCCAAGAGTTCGGGGGACCGTTATACGAGCAGTACTTC
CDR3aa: CASSQEFGGPLYEQYF

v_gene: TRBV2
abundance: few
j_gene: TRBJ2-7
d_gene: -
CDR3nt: TGTGCCAGCAGTGAAGGGGGCCCACCGGGCGAGCAGTACTTC
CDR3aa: CASSEGGPPGEQYF

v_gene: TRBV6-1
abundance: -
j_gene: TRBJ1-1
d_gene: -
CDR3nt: TGTGCCAGCAACACCGGACAGCTAAACACTGAAGCTTTCTTT
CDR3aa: CASNTGQLNTEAFF

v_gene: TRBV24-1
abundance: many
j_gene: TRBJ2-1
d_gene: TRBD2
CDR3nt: TGTGCCACCAGTGGCACTAGCGGGAGCTACAATGAGCAGTTCTTC
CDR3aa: CATSGTSGSYNEQFF

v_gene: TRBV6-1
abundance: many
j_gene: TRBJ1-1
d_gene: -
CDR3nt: TGTGCCAGCAGTGAAATTTCGCCGGACACTGAAGCTTTCTTT
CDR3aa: CASSEISPDTEAFF

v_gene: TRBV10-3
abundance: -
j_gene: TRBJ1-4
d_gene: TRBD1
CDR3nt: TGTGCCATCAGTGGGGGACAGCCTAATGAAAAACTGTTTTTT
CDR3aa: CAISGGQPNEKLFF

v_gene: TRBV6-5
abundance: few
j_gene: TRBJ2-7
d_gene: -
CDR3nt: TGTGCCAGCAGTTACGAGGAGGGAACCTACGAGCAGTACTTC
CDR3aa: CASSYEEGTYEQYF

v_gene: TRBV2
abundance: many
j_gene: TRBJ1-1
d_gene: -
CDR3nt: TGTGCCAGCCGGAAACAAAACCAGGGGCGCACTGAAGCTTTCTTT
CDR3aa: CASRKQNQGRTEAFF

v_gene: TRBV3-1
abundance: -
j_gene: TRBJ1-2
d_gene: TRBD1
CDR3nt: TGTGCCAGCAGCCAAGATATCGTGGACAGGGGGAGCGGCTACACCTTC
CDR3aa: CASSQDIVDRGSGYTF

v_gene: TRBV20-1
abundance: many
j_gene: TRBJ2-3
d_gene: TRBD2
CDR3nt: TGCAGTGCTAGAGATTTGGGGAGACTAGCGGGAGCCCCAGATACGCAGTATTTT
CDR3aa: CSARDLGRLAGAPDTQYF

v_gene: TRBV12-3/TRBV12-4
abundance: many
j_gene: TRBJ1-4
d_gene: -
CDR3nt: TGTGCCAGCAGTTTAGCGCATCGAGCGGGTGGAGAAAAACTGTTTTTT
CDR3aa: CASSLAHRAGGEKLFF

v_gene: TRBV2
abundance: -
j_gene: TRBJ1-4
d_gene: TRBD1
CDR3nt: TGTGCCAGCAGTACGGACAGGGGTGACGGAAAACTGTTTTTT
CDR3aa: CASSTDRGDGKLFF

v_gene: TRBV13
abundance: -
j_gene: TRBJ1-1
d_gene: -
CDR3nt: TGTGCCAGCAGCTTCAACCTGAACACTGAAGCTTTCTTT
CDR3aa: CASSFNLNTEAFF

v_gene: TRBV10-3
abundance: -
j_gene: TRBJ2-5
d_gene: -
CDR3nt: TGTGCCATCAGTGAGGGGGTAGGACGACGGCAAGAGACCCAGTACTTC
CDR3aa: CAISEGVGRRQETQYF

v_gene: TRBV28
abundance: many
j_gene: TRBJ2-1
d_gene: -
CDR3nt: TGTGCCAGCAGTCCTTCCCGAACGTCCGGGAATGAGCAGTTCTTC
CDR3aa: CASSPSRTSGNEQFF

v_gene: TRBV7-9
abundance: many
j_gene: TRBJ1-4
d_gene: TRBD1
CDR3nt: TGTGCCAGCAGCTTCGGACAGGGGACAACTAATGAAAAACTGTTTTTT
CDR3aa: CASSFGQGTTNEKLFF

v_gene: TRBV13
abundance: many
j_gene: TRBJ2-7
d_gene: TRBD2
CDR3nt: TGTGCCAGCAGCGGAGCGGGACTATGGGAGCAGTACTTC
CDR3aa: CASSGAGLWEQYF

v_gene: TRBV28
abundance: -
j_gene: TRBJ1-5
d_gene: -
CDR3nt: TGTGCCAGCAGTTTATGGAATGTCGCTGGGGTACATTTT
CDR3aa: CASSLWNVAGVHF

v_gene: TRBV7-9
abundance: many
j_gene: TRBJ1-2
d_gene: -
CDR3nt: TGTGCCAGCAGCGCGGACAGCGTTTATGGCTACACCTTC
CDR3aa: CASSADSVYGYTF